The 30 T cell receptor beta chains in this list originate from one sample, sequenced in a study of cytomegalovirus exposure and HLA in healthy donors. 60 Vbeta and 13 Jbeta primers were used in PCR. Measured with immunoSEQ multiplex PCR; TCRdb has only the in-frame clones, and not every one. The sample includes under 200,000 clones, 60% to 75% of them seen just once. Sequenced sample: PBMCs. Every receptor here comes from a woman aged 50 to 65 in good health and CMV-seropositive.

The chain has TRBV5-1 and TRBJ2-7; TRBD2 aligns across 13 bases. Germline V gene data show CDR1 as SGHRS and CDR2 as YFSETQ. Trimming took 2 bases from V and 1 from J; bases not matched to a gene: 0. The length of the CDR3 is 15 residues. For the CDR3, the DNA is TGCGCCAGCAGCTTACTAGCGGGGGGGTCCTACGAGCAGTACTTC. Encoded protein: CASSLLAGGSYEQYF.

This sequence joins TRBV15 and TRBJ1-3; 8 positions match TRBD1. Losses at the gene ends were 8 bases for V and 4 bases for J; bases not matched to a gene: 7. Germline V gene sequence: CDR1 LNHNV, CDR2 YYDKDF (reference sequence). This CDR3 comprises 14 residues. CDR3 DNA sequence: TGTGCCACCGGGGCAGGGGGCGACGGAAACACCATATATTTT. This gives the protein CATGAGGDGNTIYF.

J is TRBJ2-1 and V is TRBV9; D is unclear. Germline lookup yields CDR1 SGDLS and CDR2 YYNGEE. Trimming shortened V by 1 base and J by 7 bases, and 12 bases separated the two germline ends. This CDR3 spans 14 amino acids. This chain's CDR3 is CASSVSGQANEQFF. As DNA, the CDR3 is TGTGCCAGCAGCGTAAGTGGGCAGGCAAATGAGCAGTTCTTC.

This chain uses TRBV7-9 with TRBJ1-2; D may be TRBD1 (6 bases). CDR1 is SEHNR, CDR2 FQNEAQ, per germline (reference sequence). V dropped 1 base and J dropped 8 bases, with 11 bases sitting between them. This CDR3 has 13 residues. CDR3 DNA: TGTGCCAGCAGCTTAGAAACAGGGACCGGCTACACCTTC. Translated, it gives CASSLETGTGYTF.

This chain joins TRBV19 and TRBJ2-5, with 14 nucleotides matching TRBD2. V was clipped by 4 bases and J by 4 bases; unmatched bases: 5. The CDR3 spans 16 residues. From germline, CDR1 is LNHDA and CDR2 SQIVND (reference sequence). As DNA, the CDR3 is TGTGCCAGTAGTAGGACTAGCGGGGGGTCCGGAGAGACCCAGTACTTC. Translation: CASSRTSGGSGETQYF. Combining the CDR3 with reference TRBV19 and TRBJ2-5 gives the whole variable domain DGGITQSPKYLFRKEGQNVTLSCEQNLNHDAMYWYRQDPGQGLRLIYYSQIVNDFQKGDIAEGYSVSREKKESFPLTVTSAQKNPTAFYLCASSRTSGGSGETQYFGPGTRLLVL.

The chain is built from TRBV7-6 and TRBJ2-2; TRBD1 aligns across 7 bases. Germline trimming cut 5 bases from V and 2 bases from J; bases unmatched to any gene: 5. The CDR3 has 15 residues. The germline V gene has CDR1 SGHVS and CDR2 FNYEAQ. The CDR3 bases are TGTGCCAGCAGCACACAGGGGCCAAACACCGGGGAGCTGTTTTTT. Encoded protein: CASSTQGPNTGELFF.

V usage is TRBV13 and J usage is TRBJ1-4; no reliable D call. Trimming shortened V by 4 bases and J by 0 bases, and 3 bases separated the two germline ends. CDR1 is PRHDT and CDR2 is FYEKMQ in the germline V gene (reference sequence). The CDR3 contains 13 residues. Here the CDR3 DNA reads TGTGCCAGCAGCTCCGCAACTAATGAAAAACTGTTTTTT. Protein: CASSSATNEKLFF.

The V gene is TRBV9, the J gene TRBJ2-5; 9 bases fit TRBD2. The trim removed 0 bases at V and 0 bases at J, leaving 12 bases unmatched. The CDR3 runs 19 residues. Germline lookup yields CDR1 SGDLS and CDR2 YYNGEE. In DNA, the CDR3 is TGTGCCAGCAGCGTAGCTTCCGGGGCGCCTAGCGGGGACCAAGAGACCCAGTACTTC. Its translation: CASSVASGAPSGDQETQYF.

The chain joins TRBV9 to TRBJ2-5; 7 bases fit TRBD2. The CDR3 length is 16 residues. V gave up 0 bases and J gave up 4 bases; unmatched junction bases: 9. Germline V lookup: CDR1 SGDLS, CDR2 YYNGEE. The CDR3 DNA is TGTGCCAGCAGCGTAGTTGTCGGGGGGAGGAGAGAGACCCAGTACTTC. Translation: CASSVVVGGRRETQYF.

The V call is TRBV6-5, the J call TRBJ2-3, with 15 bases aligning to TRBD2. Germline-derived CDR1 and CDR2 are MNHEY and SVGAGI. V lost 5 bases and J lost 14; bases outside the gene matches: 8. The CDR3 has 14 amino acids. The CDR3 is CASSGTSGGLLWYF. DNA of the CDR3: TGTGCCAGCAGTGGGACTAGCGGGGGGCTACTCTGGTATTTT.

The CDR3 reads CASSPEGLTDTQYF. CDR3 bases: TGTGCCAGCTCACCAGAGGGCCTCACAGATACGCAGTATTTT. The chain has TRBV18 and TRBJ2-3; tentative D call: TRBD2 (5 bases). V was shortened by 2 bases and J by 2 bases, with 8 bases between the two germline ends. The V gene's germline CDR1 is KGHSH and CDR2 LQKENI. This CDR3 region has 14 residues.

The rearrangement links TRBV4-1 to TRBJ2-2, with D possibly being TRBD1 (5 bases). CDR1 and CDR2 from the germline V gene are MGHRA and YSYEKL. The CDR3 loop spans 19 amino acids. Trimming left V 1 base short and J 5 bases short, with 23 bases between. For the CDR3, the DNA is TGCGCCAGCAGCCAAGCTTGGGATCAGGGCCTGATCAATACCGGGGAGCTGTTTTTT. Its translation is CASSQAWDQGLINTGELFF.

This chain links TRBV5-4 with TRBJ1-1; 9 bases match TRBD1. J was trimmed by 7 bases and V by 4 bases; bases with no gene match: 5. CDR3 length: 13 amino acids. Germline CDR1 is SGHNT and CDR2 is YYREEE (reference sequence). This chain's CDR3 is CASSVQGAVEAFF. The CDR3 DNA reads as TGTGCCAGCAGCGTACAGGGGGCGGTTGAAGCTTTCTTT.

This clone has a handful of counts. V usage is TRBV7-9 and J usage is TRBJ1-1; a weak D match, TRBD1 (6 bases). Germline lookup yields CDR1 SEHNR and CDR2 FQNEAQ (reference sequence). The CDR3 contains 14 residues. Trimming stripped 5 bases from V and 11 bases from J, with 21 bases between. CDR3 nucleotide sequence: TGTGCCAGCAGCCTAAATACGGTGTCAGGGGACGCTTTCTTT. Translated: CASSLNTVSGDAFF.

This clone was detected only a few times. The V call is TRBV4-1, the J call TRBJ1-1, with no clear D. V lost 4 bases to trimming and J lost 3 bases, with 15 bases between them. The CDR3 totals 15 residues. From germline, CDR1 is MGHRA and CDR2 YSYEKL. CDR3 loop: CASSPSGAGYTEAFF. As DNA, the CDR3 is TGCGCCAGCAGCCCCTCGGGCGCGGGTTACACTGAAGCTTTCTTT.

The J gene is TRBJ1-1, the V gene TRBV2; tentatively, D is TRBD1 (5 bases). The germline V and J ends were trimmed by 5 bases and 3 bases, with 13 bases remaining between them. This CDR3 is 14 amino acids long. The germline CDR1 and CDR2 sequences are SNHLY and FYNNEI. CDR3 in DNA: TGTGCCAGCAGTACCCAGGGTTCGTACACTGAAGCTTTCTTT. This encodes CASSTQGSYTEAFF.

The rearrangement uses TRBV19 and TRBJ1-3; D ambiguous. The CDR3 extends over 14 amino acids. Trimming took 7 bases from V and 2 from J, leaving 12 bases between them. The germline gives CDR1 LNHDA, CDR2 SQIVND (reference sequence). This CDR3 reads CASKEGWAGNTIYF. The CDR3 DNA reads TGTGCCAGTAAGGAGGGTTGGGCTGGAAACACCATATATTTT.

This clone occurred a few times. The rearrangement joins TRBV7-2 to TRBJ1-2; no clear D. V lost 5 bases to trimming and J lost 6 bases, with 22 bases between them. This CDR3 has 16 residues. Germline V gene data show CDR1 as SGHTA and CDR2 as FQGNSA. CDR3 amino acids: CASSADFNRPSDGYTF. CDR3 DNA sequence: TGTGCCAGCAGCGCCGATTTCAACAGACCCTCGGATGGCTACACCTTC.

This chain joins TRBV7-3 and TRBJ1-1, with 7 bases identical to TRBD1. This CDR3 is built from 12 residues. From germline, CDR1 is SGHTA and CDR2 FQGTGA. V lost 5 bases and J lost 4; bases outside the gene matches: 1. The chain's CDR3 is CASSHRGTEAFF. CDR3 in DNA: TGTGCCAGCAGCCACAGGGGCACTGAAGCTTTCTTT.

In this sample, this clone turned up a few times. The chain links TRBV10-3 to TRBJ1-3; no clear D gene. CDR3 length equals 14 residues. V gave up 7 bases and J gave up 0 bases, with 10 bases separating them. Germline CDR1 is ENHRY and CDR2 is SYGVKD. This CDR3 reads CAIKAESSGNTIYF. CDR3 nucleotides: TGTGCCATCAAAGCTGAAAGCTCTGGAAACACCATATATTTT.

The chain recombines TRBV29-1 with TRBJ2-7; 7 nucleotides align to TRBD1. Unmatched junction bases numbered 5, after V lost 5 bases and J lost 4 bases. The CDR3 is 12 amino acids. Germline V gene lookup returns CDR1 SQVTM and CDR2 ANQGSEA. CDR3 protein: CSVRQGLYEQYF. In nucleotides, the CDR3 is TGCAGCGTTCGACAGGGTCTGTACGAGCAGTACTTC.

This clone was counted once. The rearrangement uses TRBV6-5 and TRBJ1-2; tentative D call: TRBD1 (5 bases). Germline V CDR1 and CDR2: MNHEY, SVGAGI. With 3 bases removed from V and 2 bases from J, the gap between germline ends came to 7 bases. This CDR3 has 13 residues. CDR3 loop: CASSYDRNYGYTF. CDR3 DNA sequence: TGTGCCAGCAGTTATGACAGAAACTATGGCTACACCTTC.

This clone was seen just once. V is TRBV12-5 and J is TRBJ2-3; tentatively, D is TRBD1 (6 bases). V was cut by 4 bases and J by 6 bases, with 14 bases left in between. From germline, CDR1 is LGHNT and CDR2 FRNRAP. The CDR3 runs 14 residues. CDR3 nucleotides: TGTGCTAGTGGTTCCACCGGGACATGGGATACGCAGTATTTT. Its translation is CASGSTGTWDTQYF.

The rearrangement uses TRBV7-8 and TRBJ1-1, with TRBD1 identical over 7 bases. The CDR3 spans 14 residues. Germline values: CDR1 SGHVS, CDR2 FQNEAQ. The J segment lost 5 bases and the V segment lost 1 base, leaving 4 bases of the junction unmatched. Written as DNA, the CDR3 is TGTGCCAGCAGCTTAGGGGGACAGACGACTGAAGCTTTCTTT. It specifies CASSLGGQTTEAFF.

V gene TRBV6-5 combines with J gene TRBJ2-6; D perhaps matches TRBD2 (5 bases). Germline V gene sequence: CDR1 MNHEY, CDR2 SVGAGI. The CDR3 has 15 residues. Trimming removed 3 bases at V and 1 base at J, with 7 bases between. The CDR3: CASSYSGSGANVLTF. The CDR3 DNA reads as TGTGCCAGCAGTTATTCGGGGTCTGGGGCCAACGTCCTGACTTTC.

The V gene is TRBV7-9, the J gene TRBJ2-3, with 12 positions matching TRBD2. The germline V gene encodes CDR1 SEHNR and CDR2 FQNEAQ (reference sequence). There are 15 residues in the CDR3. V lost 5 bases and J lost 8; bases outside the gene matches: 8. CDR3 coding DNA: TGTGCCAGCAGCGCTCTAGCGGGGGGGCCAAGTACGCAGTATTTT. Amino acid sequence: CASSALAGGPSTQYF. Full variable domain (remainder filled in from reference TRBV7-9 and TRBJ2-3): DTGVSQNPRHKITKRGQNVTFRCDPISEHNRLYWYRQTLGQGPEFLTYFQNEAQLEKSRLLSDRFSAERPKGSFSTLEIQRTEQGDSAMYLCASSALAGGPSTQYFGPGTRLTVL.

DNA for the CDR3: TGTGCCTGGAGTTCGTTAGCTAACTATGGCTACACCTTC. Its translation is CAWSSLANYGYTF. The chain employs TRBV30 and TRBJ1-2, with D unresolved. The CDR3 runs 13 residues. V was clipped by 2 bases and J by 0 bases, with 7 bases between them. Per germline, CDR1 GTSNPN and CDR2 SVGIG (reference sequence).

The chain employs TRBV29-1 and TRBJ2-2, with a tentative D call TRBD2 (5 bases). CDR1 is SQVTM and CDR2 is ANQGSEA in the germline V gene. The V end lost 4 bases, the J end lost 9 bases, and 12 bases lay between the germline ends. The CDR3 runs to 12 residues. CDR3 region: CSVGAGIRELFF. The CDR3 DNA follows: TGCAGCGTTGGTGCCGGGATTCGGGAGCTGTTTTTT.

V and J are TRBV5-6 and TRBJ2-1; no clear D. V lost 1 base and J 8 bases, leaving 10 bases between the germline ends. CDR3 size: 13 residues. CDR1 and CDR2 from the germline V gene are SGHDT and YYEEEE. The CDR3 region is CASSLLLSDEQFF. The DNA for the CDR3 is TGTGCCAGCAGCTTGTTACTCAGCGATGAGCAGTTCTTC.

The gene calls are TRBV5-1 and TRBJ2-5; D might be TRBD1 (5 bases). CDR3 size: 15 residues. V dropped 3 bases and J dropped 5 bases, with 17 bases sitting between them. Germline V gives CDR1 SGHRS, CDR2 YFSETQ. CDR3 coding DNA: TGCGCCAGCAGCTCAGGGTGGTGGGGTCAGGAGACCCAGTACTTC. Residues: CASSSGWWGQETQYF.